The T cell receptor beta chain under discussion was sequenced for a study of cytomegalovirus exposure and HLA in healthy donors. Broader study findings: CMV antigen specificity was confirmed in vitro for a few CMV-associated chains. TCR clusters originating in the first cohort tended to co-occur in the roughly 120 validation repertoires, according to a later analysis.

CDR1 SEHNR and CDR2 FQNEAQ come from the germline V gene (reference sequence). Trimming took 2 bases from V and 2 from J, leaving 9 bases between them. This CDR3 region has 14 residues. The method was immunoSEQ multiplex PCR; TCRdb's version includes in-frame clones alone and lacks a portion of them. The sample has 150,000 to 200,000 clones, about 90% seen once. A remark on this clone: The antigen is not known.

This chain connects TRBV7-9 to TRBJ1-2, with D unclear. The sequence was collected from a woman aged 18 to 35 in good health and CMV-seropositive. The sample consisted of PBMCs. The CDR3 loop reads CASSLTGGNYGYTF. CDR3 DNA sequence: TGTGCCAGCAGCTTAACGGGAGGGAACTATGGCTACACCTTC. Together with reference TRBV7-9 and TRBJ1-2, the CDR3 gives the full variable domain: DTGVSQNPRHKITKRGQNVTFRCDPISEHNRLYWYRQTLGQGPEFLTYFQNEAQLEKSRLLSDRFSAERPKGSFSTLEIQRTEQGDSAMYLCASSLTGGNYGYTFGSGTRLTVV.